The sequence of this T cell receptor beta chain was determined in a study of human T cells and chemical hapten exposure (dated by TCRdb to the early 2020s). For the study in its entirety: For sensitization, 2% DPC in acetone was applied to a roughly 2 cm by roughly 2 cm area of upper inner arm skin. Blood for TCR sequencing was provided by twenty-nine alopecia patients at one to four time points (pre-sensitization, 2, 6 and 24 weeks). Libraries were pooled for sequencing, and variation in per-sample TCR yields was attributed mainly to small differences in library volumes within the pool. The patient cohort, mostly female, included alopecia areata with under or over 50% scalp involvement, alopecia totalis and alopecia universalis. Throughout the roughly 25-week study period, patients were also given weekly therapeutic DPC doses on the scalp. Patient blood was sampled pre-sensitization (week 0) and at 2, 6 and about 24 weeks after DPC sensitization. Patch tests used Finn chambers with 0.01% DPC on the upper back, scored after 6 days by International Contact Dermatitis Research Group standards. This study followed changes in the peripheral blood TCR repertoire in vivo during primary and secondary sensitization of alopecia patients to the hapten diphenylcyclopropenone (DPC).

Library preparation employed RACE. The listed sequencing device is NextSeq 500. During library preparation, unique molecular identifiers were attached to individual cDNA molecules so that TCRs could be counted in a quantitative, reproducible way. Each blood RNA sample was used to sequence both TCR alpha and TCR beta chains. In the original analysis: The median number of TCRs per sample was approximately 93,000, ranging from about 23,224 to 690,600. The Decombinator software suite was used to annotate V, J and CDR3 in the TCR reads. For the PS versus PT1 abundance plots, all samples were subsampled to the same number of TCRs (28,000). TCRs were defined as expanded if absent before sensitization and observed at least eight times at the 2-week time point. In TCRdb, the public reads were trimmed at Q25 with fastp and aligned with MiXCR, with productive beta chains retained. Merged by CDR3 protein, the rows form single entries marked with the most common genes and DNA. V and J calls and clone size were set by TCRdb, not the authors. The sample data list roughly 360,000 distinct CDR3 sequences, and approximately 5% of these were observed just once. 2% to 2.5% of the sample comes from the top ten.

CDR1 LNHNV and CDR2 YYDKDF were looked up in the germline V gene (reference sequence). Reading from cysteine to phenylalanine, the CDR3 counts 14 amino acids. Only the CDR3 DNA is retained, 42 bases long and in frame from the first base. At the junction V is shortened by 1 base and J by 7 bases; bases outside the gene matches: 3. In the paper's terms, the time point label means: patch test 1, 2 weeks after DPC sensitization. What the treatment or condition label conveys for this sample: therapeutic diphenylcyclopropenone sensitization with weekly scalp DPC. Blood at each patch-test visit was drawn before the patch test was applied. Patients were considered eligible if aged 18 to 70, diagnosed with alopecia and deemed suitable for DPC therapy, and patients were excluded if pregnant. Total RNA was extracted from unfractionated whole blood collected in Tempus Blood RNA tubes. The study at large found these results: Repeated subsampling changed both the strength of the expansion versus patch-test correlation and the threshold at which the correlation became significant. Significantly more large CDR3 similarity clusters were formed by expanded TCRs than by pre-sensitization or healthy control sets, consistent with antigen-driven responses. DPC sensitization did not change how many TCRs were above 1 in 1000 frequency, and no evidence was found of alterations in global repertoire structure. The number of PT1 expanded TCRs positively correlated with patch test score, significant at thresholds 8, 16 and 32 but not 4. All patients had alopecia, a presumed autoimmune disease, so their immune response might differ from that of healthy individuals.

This clonotype came up a few times. Which antigen it targets is not known. No base-level quality is on record; no much larger clone is a single base apart. The sequence was obtained from a woman in her forties or fifties with alopecia areata. Some clones in this sample may be carry-over from other donors' samples. The rearranged segments are TRBV15 and TRBJ2-1; 8 central nucleotides agree with TRBD1. The source material was whole blood, sampled in connection with sensitization to the hapten diphenylcyclopropenone (DPC). The CDR3 loop reads CATSRAGGGNEQFF. The DNA sequence follows: TGTGCCACCAGCAGAGCAGGGGGCGGGAATGAGCAGTTCTTC.